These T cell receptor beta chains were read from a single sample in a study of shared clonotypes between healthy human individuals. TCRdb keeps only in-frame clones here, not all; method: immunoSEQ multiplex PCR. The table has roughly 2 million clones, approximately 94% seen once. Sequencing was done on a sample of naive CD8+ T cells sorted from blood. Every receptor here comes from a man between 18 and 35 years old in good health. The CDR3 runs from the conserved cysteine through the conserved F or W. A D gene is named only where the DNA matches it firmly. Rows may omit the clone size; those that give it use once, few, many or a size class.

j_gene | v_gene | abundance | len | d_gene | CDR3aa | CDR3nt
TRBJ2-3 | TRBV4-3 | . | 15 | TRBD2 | CASSHLLAGGDTQYF | TGCGCCAGCAGCCACCTACTAGCGGGAGGGGATACGCAGTATTTT
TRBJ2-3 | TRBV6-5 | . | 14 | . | CASSYSEGVDTQYF | TGTGCCAGCAGTTACTCGGAGGGAGTAGATACGCAGTATTTT
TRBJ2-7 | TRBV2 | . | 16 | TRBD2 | CASSEPSGMRPYEQYF | TGTGCCAGCAGTGAGCCGAGCGGGATGAGGCCCTACGAGCAGTACTTC
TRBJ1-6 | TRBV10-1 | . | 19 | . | CASRGSGGEFRSYNSPLHF | TGCGCCAGCAGGGGGAGCGGAGGTGAATTTAGGTCCTATAATTCACCCCTCCACTTT
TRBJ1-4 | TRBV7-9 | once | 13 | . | CAMGSATNEKLFF | TGTGCCATGGGTTCGGCAACTAATGAAAAACTGTTTTTT
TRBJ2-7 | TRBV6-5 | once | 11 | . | CASIGGYEQYF | TGTGCCAGCATAGGGGGCTACGAGCAGTACTTC
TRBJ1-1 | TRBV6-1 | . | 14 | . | CASRSGVWNTEAFF | TGTGCCAGCAGGTCAGGGGTATGGAACACTGAAGCTTTCTTT
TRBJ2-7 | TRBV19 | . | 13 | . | CATKVAGSYEQYF | TGTGCCACCAAAGTGGCAGGGTCCTACGAGCAGTACTTC
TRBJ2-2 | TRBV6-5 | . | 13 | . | CASSGGGPGELFF | TGTGCCAGCAGTGGGGGAGGACCCGGGGAGCTGTTTTTT
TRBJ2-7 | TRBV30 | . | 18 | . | CAWSDPPFRSSASYEQYF | TGTGCCTGGAGTGACCCCCCATTCCGATCTAGCGCGTCCTACGAGCAGTACTTC
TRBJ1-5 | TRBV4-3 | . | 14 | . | CASSQDWGNQPQHF | TGCGCCAGCAGCCAAGATTGGGGGAATCAGCCCCAGCATTTT
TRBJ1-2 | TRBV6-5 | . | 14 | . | CASSPSALGYGYTF | TGTGCCAGCAGTCCGTCAGCCTTGGGCTATGGCTACACCTTC
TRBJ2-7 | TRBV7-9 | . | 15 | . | CASSLVAGSSYEQYF | TGTGCCAGCAGCTTAGTCGCGGGAAGCTCCTACGAGCAGTACTTC
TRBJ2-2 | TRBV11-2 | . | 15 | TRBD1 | CASSFYRGDTGELFF | TGTGCCAGCAGCTTCTACAGGGGAGATACCGGGGAGCTGTTTTTT
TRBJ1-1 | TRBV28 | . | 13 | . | CASSSPGDTEAFF | TGTGCCAGCAGTTCTCCAGGGGACACTGAAGCTTTCTTT
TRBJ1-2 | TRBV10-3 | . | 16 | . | CAISEARLGGSYGYTF | TGTGCCATCAGTGAGGCCCGGTTAGGGGGGTCCTATGGCTACACCTTC
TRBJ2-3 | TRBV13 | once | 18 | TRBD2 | CASSLTPAGAPSTDTQYF | TGTGCCAGCAGCTTAACACCAGCGGGGGCCCCTAGCACAGATACGCAGTATTTT
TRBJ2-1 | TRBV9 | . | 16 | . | CASSVADGSSYNEQFF | TGTGCCAGCAGCGTAGCCGACGGAAGCTCCTACAATGAGCAGTTCTTC
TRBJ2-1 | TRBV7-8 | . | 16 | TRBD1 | CASSLALDRGGDEQFF | TGTGCCAGCAGCTTAGCCCTGGACAGGGGTGGTGATGAGCAGTTCTTC
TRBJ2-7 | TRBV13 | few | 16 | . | CASSSLASSGPYEQYF | TGTGCCAGCAGCTCGCTGGCTAGCAGCGGCCCCTACGAGCAGTACTTC
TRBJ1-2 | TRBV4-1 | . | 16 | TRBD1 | CASSQVEGQGANGYTF | TGCGCCAGCAGCCAAGTGGAAGGACAGGGGGCCAATGGCTACACCTTC
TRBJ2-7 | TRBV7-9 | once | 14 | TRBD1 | CASSSRDRLYEQYF | TGTGCCAGCAGCTCCCGGGACAGGCTATACGAGCAGTACTTC
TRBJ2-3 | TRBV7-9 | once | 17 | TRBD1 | CASSSYGTELSTDTQYF | TGTGCCAGCAGCTCATACGGGACAGAGCTTAGCACAGATACGCAGTATTTT
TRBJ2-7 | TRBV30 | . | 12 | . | CAWSRGGDEQYF | TGTGCCTGGAGTAGGGGGGGCGACGAGCAGTACTTC
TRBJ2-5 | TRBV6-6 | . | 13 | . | CASSLDSGETQYF | TGTGCCAGCAGTCTCGACAGTGGCGAGACCCAGTACTTC
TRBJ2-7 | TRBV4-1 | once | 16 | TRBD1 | CASSRLDRGGAYEQYF | TGCGCCAGCAGCCGATTGGACAGGGGAGGCGCCTACGAGCAGTACTTC
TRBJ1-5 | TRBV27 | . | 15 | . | CASSYGPGSNQPQHF | TGTGCCAGCAGTTATGGCCCGGGTAGCAATCAGCCCCAGCATTTT